This T cell receptor beta chain is from a study of human T cells and chemical hapten exposure. On the study more broadly: Patients, mostly women, had alopecia areata, alopecia totalis or alopecia universalis. Points from the study as a whole: No alteration of TCRs above 1 in 1000 frequency was seen with DPC sensitization. Patch test score was positively correlated with the counts of PT1 expanded TCRs.

As for time point: patch test 3, about 24 weeks after DPC sensitization. Indicated treatment: therapeutic diphenylcyclopropenone sensitization with weekly scalp DPC. From germline, CDR1 is SGHRS and CDR2 YFSETQ. After removal of 4 bases from V and 1 base from J, the junction contained 13 bases not matched to a gene. The CDR3 is 20 amino acids. In the authors' workflow: Approximately 99,000 TCRs per sample was the median, with a range of roughly 20,000 to 700,000. TCRdb itself ran the RACE reads through MiXCR, one entry per CDR3 protein. These V and J calls rely on TCRdb rather than the paper's analysis. This table holds 90,000 to 110,000 distinct CDR3 sequences, under 35% found once. This clonotype showed up just a few times. The antigen remains undetermined.

The sequence was obtained from a man aged 35 to 55 with alopecia areata. Some clones in this sample may be carry-over from other donors' samples. The sample consisted of whole blood, taken in connection with sensitization to the hapten diphenylcyclopropenone (DPC). This rearrangement joins TRBV5-1 to TRBJ2-3; 15 nucleotides match TRBD2. CDR3: CASSMGLAGGLGMRTDTQYF. DNA for the CDR3: TGCGCCAGCAGCATGGGACTAGCGGGAGGACTTGGCATGCGCACAGATACGCAGTATTTT.